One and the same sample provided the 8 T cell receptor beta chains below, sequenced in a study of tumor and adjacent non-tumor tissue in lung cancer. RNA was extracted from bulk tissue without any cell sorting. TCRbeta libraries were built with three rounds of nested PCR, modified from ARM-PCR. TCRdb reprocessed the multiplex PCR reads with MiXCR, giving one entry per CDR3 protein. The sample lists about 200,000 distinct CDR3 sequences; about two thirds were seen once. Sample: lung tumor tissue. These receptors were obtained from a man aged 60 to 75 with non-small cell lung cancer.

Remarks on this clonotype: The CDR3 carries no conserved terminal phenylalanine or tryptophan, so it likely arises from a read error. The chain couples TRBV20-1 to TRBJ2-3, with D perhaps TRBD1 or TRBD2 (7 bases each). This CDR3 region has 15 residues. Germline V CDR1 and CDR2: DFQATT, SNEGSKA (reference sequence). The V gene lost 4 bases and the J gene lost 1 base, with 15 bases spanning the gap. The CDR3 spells CSAISQGGGTDTQYS. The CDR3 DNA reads TGCAGTGCTATTTCCCAGGGGGGGGGCACAGATACGCAGTATTCT.

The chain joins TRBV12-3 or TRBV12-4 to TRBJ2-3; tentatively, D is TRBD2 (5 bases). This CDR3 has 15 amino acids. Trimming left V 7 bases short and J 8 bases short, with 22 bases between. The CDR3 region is CASTSPGIRAVTQYF. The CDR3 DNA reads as TGTGCCAGCACCTCCCCCGGGATTAGAGCAGTTACGCAGTATTTT.

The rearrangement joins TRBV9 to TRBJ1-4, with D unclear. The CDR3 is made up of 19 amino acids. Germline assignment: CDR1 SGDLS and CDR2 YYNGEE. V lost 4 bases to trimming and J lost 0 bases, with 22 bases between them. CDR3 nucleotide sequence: TGTGCCAGCAGCCGTGAAATTTATACAGTGCTCGCAACTAATGAAAAACTGTTTTTT. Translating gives CASSREIYTVLATNEKLFF.

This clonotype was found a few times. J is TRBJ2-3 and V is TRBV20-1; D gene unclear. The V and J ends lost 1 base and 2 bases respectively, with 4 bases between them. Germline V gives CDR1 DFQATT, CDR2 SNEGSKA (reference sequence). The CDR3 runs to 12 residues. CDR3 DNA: TGCAGTGCTAGAGGGGACACAGATACGCAGTATTTT. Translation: CSARGDTDTQYF.

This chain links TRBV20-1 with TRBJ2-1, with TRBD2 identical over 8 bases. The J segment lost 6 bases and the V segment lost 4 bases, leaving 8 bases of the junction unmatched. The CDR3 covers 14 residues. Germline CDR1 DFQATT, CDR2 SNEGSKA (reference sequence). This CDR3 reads CSAKTGGGANEQFF. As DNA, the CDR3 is TGCAGTGCTAAGACGGGAGGGGGGGCCAATGAGCAGTTCTTC.

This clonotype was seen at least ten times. The CDR3 coding sequence is TGCAGCGTTGGACAGGCGGACTATGGCTACACCTTC. Its protein product is CSVGQADYGYTF. The genes are TRBV29-1 and TRBJ1-2; possibly TRBD1 for D (6 bases). Germline V gene lookup returns CDR1 SQVTM and CDR2 ANQGSEA. Between the trimmed V and J ends, which lost 4 bases and 3 bases, there was a span of 9 bases. The CDR3 spans 12 residues.

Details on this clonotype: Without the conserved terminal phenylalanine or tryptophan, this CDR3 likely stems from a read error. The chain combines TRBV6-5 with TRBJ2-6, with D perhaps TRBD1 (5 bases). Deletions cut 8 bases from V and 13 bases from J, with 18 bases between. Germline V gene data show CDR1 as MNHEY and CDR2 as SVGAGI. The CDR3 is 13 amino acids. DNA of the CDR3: TGTGCCAGCTCGACAGTGGGCTCTGCTGTCCTGACTTCC. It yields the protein CASSTVGSAVLTS.

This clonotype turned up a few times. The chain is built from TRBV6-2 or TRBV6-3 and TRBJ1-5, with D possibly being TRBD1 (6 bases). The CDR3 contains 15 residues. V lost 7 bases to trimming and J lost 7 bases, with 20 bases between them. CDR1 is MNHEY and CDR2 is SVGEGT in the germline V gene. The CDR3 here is CASTWAARGEQPQHF. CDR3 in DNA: TGTGCCAGCACCTGGGCCGCCAGGGGCGAGCAGCCCCAGCATTTT.